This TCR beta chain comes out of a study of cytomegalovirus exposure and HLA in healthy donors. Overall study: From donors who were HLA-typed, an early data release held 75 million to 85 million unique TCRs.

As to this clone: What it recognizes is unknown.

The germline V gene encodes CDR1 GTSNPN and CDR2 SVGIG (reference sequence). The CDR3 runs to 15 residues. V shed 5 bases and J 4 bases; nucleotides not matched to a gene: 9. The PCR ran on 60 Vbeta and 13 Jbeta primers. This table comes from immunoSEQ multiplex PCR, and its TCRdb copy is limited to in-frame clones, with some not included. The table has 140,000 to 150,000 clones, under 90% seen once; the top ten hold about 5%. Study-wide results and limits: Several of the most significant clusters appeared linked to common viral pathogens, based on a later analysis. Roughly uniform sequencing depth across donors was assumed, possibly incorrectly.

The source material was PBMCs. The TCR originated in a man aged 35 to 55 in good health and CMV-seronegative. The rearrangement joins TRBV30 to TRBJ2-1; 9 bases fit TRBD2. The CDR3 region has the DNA TGTGCCTGGGGACGCGGGGGGGCGGCTTACAATGAGCAGTTCTTC. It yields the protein CAWGRGGAAYNEQFF.